The 17 T cell receptor beta chains listed next were all sequenced from one sample in a study of blood T cell repertoires in COVID-19 (dated by TCRdb to about 2020). The library was obtained by the immunoSEQ multiplex PCR assay. TCRdb stores this immuneACCESS table with in-frame sequences only. Part of the clones is absent; in the studies checked, under half of the shortfall reflects unresolved V genes, and no reason is known for the rest. The sample table holds over 100,000 clones, of which 80% to 90% were seen once. 0.95% to 1.3% of the sample rests with the top ten. Source material: peripheral blood. These receptors were collected from a human donor in a cohort sampled during active COVID-19.

The CDR3 is CSASFLVGGGSGNTIYF. The CDR3 bases are TGCAGTGCTAGTTTCTTGGTCGGGGGAGGCTCTGGAAACACCATATATTTT. The chain employs TRBV20-1 and TRBJ1-3; maybe TRBD1 (5 bases). Germline lookup yields CDR1 DFQATT and CDR2 SNEGSKA (reference sequence). V lost 3 bases to trimming and J lost 0 bases, with 18 bases between them. The CDR3 consists of 17 residues.

The chain carries TRBV19 and TRBJ2-7; 7 nucleotides align to TRBD1. Germline loops: CDR1 LNHDA, CDR2 SQIVND (reference sequence). The CDR3 runs to 12 residues. With 4 bases clipped from V and 5 bases from J, the junction kept 2 bases outside the gene matches. The CDR3 bases are TGTGCCAGTAGTAGACAGGGAAACGAGCAGTACTTC. The encoded protein is CASSRQGNEQYF.

V gene TRBV5-4 combines with J gene TRBJ2-5, with a weak D call TRBD2 (7 bases). This CDR3 is 15 amino acids long. Looked up from germline, CDR1 is SGHNT and CDR2 is YYREEE (reference sequence). Trimming removed 0 bases from V and 0 bases from J, with 9 bases in between. In DNA form, the CDR3 reads TGTGCCAGCAGCTTGGGAGGGGGGGACCAAGAGACCCAGTACTTC. As protein: CASSLGGGDQETQYF.

The J gene is TRBJ2-7, the V gene TRBV4-3, with TRBD1 identical over 8 bases. Per germline, CDR1 LGHNA and CDR2 YSLEER. The CDR3 covers 16 residues. V lost 0 bases and J lost 2; bases outside the gene matches: 6. CDR3 coding DNA: TGCGCCAGCAGCCAAGAACGGGCGGGACAGGCCTACGAGCAGTACTTC. Translation gives CASSQERAGQAYEQYF.

V gene TRBV18 combines with J gene TRBJ1-5; 12 bases fit TRBD1. The germline gives CDR1 KGHSH, CDR2 LQKENI. With 1 base clipped from V and 0 bases from J, the junction kept 10 bases outside the gene matches. The CDR3 length is 20 residues. The CDR3 DNA follows: TGTGCCAGCTCACCACTTGCGGGACAGGGGGCAGGTTATAGCAATCAGCCCCAGCATTTT. This codes for CASSPLAGQGAGYSNQPQHF.

The sample holds a few counts of this clone. The chain combines TRBV6-4 with TRBJ2-1, with 7 bases fitting TRBD1. With V trimmed by 3 bases and J by 8 bases, 10 bases remained unmatched. Germline CDR1 MRHNA, CDR2 SNTAGT. CDR3 length: 15 amino acids. CDR3 region: CASSDSRQGPDEQFF. CDR3 in DNA: TGTGCCAGCAGTGATTCGAGACAGGGACCCGATGAGCAGTTCTTC.

The V call is TRBV6-6, the J call TRBJ1-5, with TRBD1 identical over 8 bases. Germline lookup yields CDR1 MNHNY and CDR2 SVGAGI (reference sequence). This CDR3 is built from 17 residues. With 5 bases clipped from V and 0 bases from J, the junction kept 9 bases outside the gene matches. The DNA for the CDR3 is TGTGCCAGCAGTCCTAGACAGGGGTCTTATAGCAATCAGCCCCAGCATTTT. The encoded protein is CASSPRQGSYSNQPQHF.

The CDR3 DNA follows: TGTGCCAGCAGCCTCAGACAGGGGGCCACTGAAGCTTTCTTT. This translates into CASSLRQGATEAFF. The chain links TRBV5-6 to TRBJ1-1; 10 nucleotides agree with TRBD1. Germline V CDR1 and CDR2: SGHDT, YYEEEE. Unmatched junction bases numbered 4, after V lost 4 bases and J lost 4 bases. This CDR3 region has 14 residues.

The rearrangement joins TRBV5-1 to TRBJ2-3, with TRBD2 identical over 13 bases. The CDR3 is 16 residues long. The J segment lost 1 base and the V segment lost 4 bases, leaving 3 bases of the junction unmatched. The germline CDR1 and CDR2 sequences are SGHRS and YFSETQ. CDR3 sequence reads: CASSVGLAGRTDTQYF. As DNA, the CDR3 is TGCGCCAGCAGCGTGGGACTAGCGGGACGCACAGATACGCAGTATTTT.

The gene calls are TRBV3-1 (or the pseudogene TRBV3-2) and TRBJ2-1, with D uncertain. There are 14 residues in the CDR3. With 4 bases removed from V and 8 bases from J, the gap between germline ends came to 15 bases. Germline V CDR1 and CDR2: LGHDT, YNNKEL (reference sequence). The CDR3 here is CASSLAESAYEQFF. The CDR3 region has the DNA TGTGCCAGCAGCCTCGCGGAGTCGGCCTATGAGCAGTTCTTC.

The chain is built from TRBV6-2 or TRBV6-3 and TRBJ1-5; D call uncertain. Germline V CDR1 and CDR2: MNHEY, SVGEGT. CDR3 length: 18 amino acids. The germline V and J ends were trimmed by 3 bases and 0 bases, with 18 bases remaining between them. The CDR3 here is CASSYESGEGYSNQPQHF. The CDR3 coding sequence is TGTGCCAGCAGTTATGAATCGGGCGAGGGTTATAGCAATCAGCCCCAGCATTTT.

This chain uses TRBV5-1 with TRBJ2-5, with D tentatively TRBD2 (5 bases). V was clipped by 1 base and J by 5 bases, with 6 bases between them. This CDR3 spans 12 amino acids. Germline V gives CDR1 SGHRS, CDR2 YFSETQ. Here the CDR3 reads CASSLRGETQYF. The CDR3 DNA sequence: TGCGCCAGCAGCTTGCGAGGGGAGACCCAGTACTTC.

The chain is built from TRBV20-1 and TRBJ1-1; D gene unclear. Per the germline V gene, CDR1 is DFQATT and CDR2 is SNEGSKA (reference sequence). V was clipped by 8 bases and J by 4 bases, with 5 bases between them. This CDR3 contains 9 residues. The CDR3 DNA reads TGCAGTCGTAGCACTGAAGCTTTCTTT. Translation: CSRSTEAFF.

V is TRBV7-2 and J is TRBJ2-5, with 8 bases matching TRBD2. The germline gives CDR1 SGHTA, CDR2 FQGNSA. V lost 5 bases to trimming and J lost 5 bases; unmatched junction nucleotides: 13. The CDR3 length is 16 residues. This CDR3 is CASSLRASGGLETQYF. CDR3 sequence (DNA): TGTGCCAGCAGCCTAAGGGCATCGGGGGGGCTGGAGACCCAGTACTTC.

This sequence joins TRBV29-1 and TRBJ1-1; 8 bases line up with TRBD1. V was pared by 3 bases and J by 7 bases, with 7 bases of the junction left unmatched. There are 13 residues in the CDR3. Germline loops: CDR1 SQVTM, CDR2 ANQGSEA. Here the CDR3 reads CSVENRGGIEAFF. DNA of the CDR3: TGCAGCGTTGAGAACAGGGGGGGGATTGAAGCTTTCTTT.

This clone was observed once. The V call is TRBV5-1, the J call TRBJ2-7, with 7 bases identical to TRBD2. The CDR3 is 17 residues long. V lost 3 bases and J lost 2; bases outside the gene matches: 14. Looked up from germline, CDR1 is SGHRS and CDR2 is YFSETQ. The CDR3 nucleotides are TGCGCCAGCAGCTCCGGCGCCCGGGGCGGGGGACCCTACGAGCAGTACTTC. Its protein product is CASSSGARGGGPYEQYF.

The gene calls are TRBV7-9 and TRBJ2-1; the D is unclear. This CDR3 has 14 residues. Germline assignment: CDR1 SEHNR and CDR2 FQNEAQ (reference sequence). Deletions cut 1 base from V and 4 bases from J, with 8 bases between. The CDR3 sequence: CASSLVQSYNEQFF. The CDR3 coding sequence is TGTGCCAGCAGCTTAGTCCAGTCGTACAATGAGCAGTTCTTC.